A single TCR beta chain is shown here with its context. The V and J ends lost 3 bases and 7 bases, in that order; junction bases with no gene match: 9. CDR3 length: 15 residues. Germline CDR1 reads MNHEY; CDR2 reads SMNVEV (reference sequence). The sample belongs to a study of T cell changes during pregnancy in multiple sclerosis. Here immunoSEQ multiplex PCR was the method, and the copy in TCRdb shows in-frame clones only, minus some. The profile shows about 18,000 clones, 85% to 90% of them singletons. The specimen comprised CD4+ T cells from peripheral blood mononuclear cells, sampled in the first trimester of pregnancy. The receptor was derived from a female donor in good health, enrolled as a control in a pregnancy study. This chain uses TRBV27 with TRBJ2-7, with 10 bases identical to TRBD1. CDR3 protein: CASSFRGQGMLEQYF. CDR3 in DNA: TGTGCCAGCAGTTTTAGGGGACAGGGGATGTTGGAGCAGTACTTC.